These 20 T cell receptor beta chains came from one sample sequenced in a study of low-dose radiotherapy and immunotherapy resistance in tumors. Time point: after trial treatment. The treatment denotes: LDRT plus nivolumab, ipilimumab, low-dose cyclophosphamide and aspirin (RACIN trial). Gene-specific TRAV and TRBV primers were used for first-strand cDNA, covering alpha and beta chains. The TCRs were subjected to amplification over around 19 PCR cycles employing a constant-region primer in conjunction with a V-primer adapter. MiXCR, run by TCRdb on the reads, gives a single entry per CDR3 protein. The sample lists some 100,000 distinct CDR3 sequences, around 20% seen once, with roughly 13% in the top ten. The specimen comprised PBMCs, sampled after low-dose radiotherapy plus immunotherapy. The receptor set was obtained from a female donor with ovarian cancer.

Details on this clonotype: A far larger clone is one nucleotide away, so this likely arose from a read error. This rearrangement joins TRBV13 to TRBJ2-7, with no clear D. The CDR3 spans 14 residues. The V and J ends lost 5 bases and 2 bases respectively, with 13 bases between them. CDR1 is PRHDT and CDR2 is FYEKMQ in the germline V gene (reference sequence). The CDR3 loop reads CASSRLEQTYEQYF. In nucleotides, the CDR3 is TGTGCCAGCAGCCGATTGGAGCAGACCTACGAGCAGTACTTC.

This clonotype occurred many times. V is TRBV28 and J is TRBJ1-2; perhaps TRBD1 as D (5 bases). The V gene lost 3 bases and the J gene lost 3 bases, with 23 bases spanning the gap. In germline, CDR1 is MDHEN, CDR2 SYDVKM. This CDR3 region has 18 residues. CDR3 nucleotides: TGTGCCAGCAGTTTTCCGGTATTCTCGGCAGGGTCGCACTATGGCTACACCTTC. Amino acids: CASSFPVFSAGSHYGYTF.

This clonotype came up many times. The chain joins TRBV7-2 to TRBJ2-3; TRBD2 matches at 15 bases. The CDR3 has 16 amino acids. V gave up 5 bases and J gave up 9 bases; unmatched junction bases: 9. Per the germline V gene, CDR1 is SGHTA and CDR2 is FQGNSA. The CDR3: CASSLSGTSGGPTQYF. The DNA for the CDR3 is TGTGCCAGCAGCCTCTCCGGGACTAGCGGGGGGCCGACGCAGTATTTT.

This clonotype was recorded many times. This chain uses TRBV28 with TRBJ1-6, with no clear D. V was clipped by 6 bases and J by 8 bases, with 8 bases between them. Germline V gene lookup returns CDR1 MDHEN and CDR2 SYDVKM. The length of the CDR3 is 12 residues. CDR3: CASRIDYSPLHF. DNA for the CDR3: TGTGCCAGCAGGATAGACTATTCACCCCTCCACTTT.

V gene TRBV5-1 combines with J gene TRBJ2-3, with no clear D. V was shortened by 1 base and J by 4 bases, with 16 bases between the two germline ends. The CDR3 contains 16 residues. Per the germline V gene, CDR1 is SGHRS and CDR2 is YFSETQ. CDR3 in amino acids: CASSLNPFPGSDTQYF. The CDR3 DNA sequence: TGCGCCAGCAGCTTGAACCCCTTCCCCGGCTCAGATACGCAGTATTTT.

In this sample, this clonotype turned up many times. The CDR3 reads CAWNGNGGLGNQPQHF. The DNA for the CDR3 is TGTGCCTGGAATGGGAATGGGGGCCTAGGGAATCAGCCCCAGCATTTT. V is TRBV30 and J is TRBJ1-5; a possible D gene is TRBD1 (6 bases). The length of the CDR3 is 16 residues. V lost 4 bases to trimming and J lost 4 bases, with 20 bases between them. Looked up from germline, CDR1 is GTSNPN and CDR2 is SVGIG (reference sequence).

Only one count was recorded for this clonotype. The rearrangement uses TRBV11-2 and TRBJ2-2, with D perhaps TRBD1 (6 bases). CDR3 length: 13 amino acids. In germline, CDR1 is SGHAT, CDR2 FQNNGV. Trimming took off 4 bases at V and 7 bases at J, with 10 bases between the two ends. The CDR3 protein is CASSSGQYGELFF. The CDR3 bases are TGTGCCAGCAGCTCCGGACAGTACGGGGAGCTGTTTTTT.

This clonotype showed up many times. The chain joins TRBV29-1 to TRBJ2-7; 10 nucleotides agree with TRBD2. CDR3 length equals 15 residues. With 3 bases clipped from V and 6 bases from J, the junction kept 11 bases outside the gene matches. The germline CDR1 and CDR2 sequences are SQVTM and ANQGSEA. CDR3 amino acids: CSVESASGSLSEQYF. CDR3 nucleotide sequence: TGCAGCGTTGAGTCGGCTAGCGGGAGCCTCTCCGAGCAGTACTTC.

Many counts were recorded for this clonotype. The V call is TRBV11-2, the J call TRBJ2-5; TRBD2 matches 8 bases. The V segment lost 5 bases and the J segment 4 bases; nucleotides outside the gene matches: 9. The germline V gene has CDR1 SGHAT and CDR2 FQNNGV. CDR3 size: 15 residues. CDR3 DNA: TGTGCCAGCAGCCCGGCCGGGGGGGCCCTAGAGACCCAGTACTTC. It encodes CASSPAGGALETQYF.

This clonotype has ten or more counts. The chain couples TRBV28 to TRBJ1-1; D is ambiguous. The germline V and J ends were trimmed by 6 bases and 4 bases, with 6 bases remaining between them. CDR3 size: 11 residues. From germline, CDR1 is MDHEN and CDR2 SYDVKM. CDR3 loop: CASSKGTEAFF. DNA of the CDR3: TGTGCCAGCAGCAAGGGCACTGAAGCTTTCTTT.

This clonotype was detected ten times or more. The chain recombines TRBV25-1 with TRBJ1-2, with 9 bases that match TRBD1. Trimming removed 2 bases from V and 5 bases from J; junction bases left unmatched: 6. Germline V lookup: CDR1 MGHDK, CDR2 SYGVNS. The CDR3 has 15 amino acids. The CDR3 sequence: CASSEPGTGYYGYTF. The CDR3, as DNA: TGTGCCAGCAGTGAACCAGGGACAGGGTATTATGGCTACACCTTC.

J is TRBJ2-7 and V is TRBV13, with D possibly TRBD2 on 5 matching bases. The CDR3 has 12 amino acids. Germline V gene data show CDR1 as PRHDT and CDR2 as FYEKMQ (reference sequence). Trimming pared 6 bases from V and 6 bases from J, leaving 12 bases between. The CDR3 nucleotides read TGTGCCAGCAGTGAGCTAGCCTCCGAGCAGTACTTC. It translates to CASSELASEQYF.

This clonotype was seen repeatedly, ten times or more. The chain couples TRBV15 to TRBJ2-5, with D possibly matching TRBD2 (6 bases). Trimming removed 4 bases at V and 1 base at J, with 22 bases between. The CDR3 length is 18 residues. Germline values: CDR1 LNHNV, CDR2 YYDKDF (reference sequence). The CDR3, as DNA: TGTGCCACCAGCAAGAAAGCGTATAGCGGTCGAGGCCAAGAGACCCAGTACTTC. As protein: CATSKKAYSGRGQETQYF. Based on the CDR3 plus reference TRBV15 and TRBJ2-5, the full variable domain is DAMVIQNPRYQVTQFGKPVTLSCSQTLNHNVMYWYQQKSSQAPKLLFHYYDKDFNNEADTPDNFQSRRPNTSFCFLDIRSPGLGDTAMYLCATSKKAYSGRGQETQYFGPGTRLLVL.

This clonotype has only one observation. V and J are TRBV6-6 and TRBJ1-2; D unclear. Trimming removed 0 bases from V and 7 bases from J, with 18 bases in between. Germline V lookup: CDR1 MNHNY, CDR2 SVGAGI (reference sequence). The CDR3 is 16 amino acids. The DNA for the CDR3 is TGTGCCAGCAGTTACTCGGACCGCGGTTCCGTGATTGGCTACACCTTC. This encodes CASSYSDRGSVIGYTF.

This clonotype has a count of ten or more. This chain joins TRBV29-1 and TRBJ2-1; D perhaps matches TRBD2 (5 bases). The CDR3 contains 14 residues. Trimming removed 3 bases at V and 0 bases at J, with 9 bases between. The germline V gene encodes CDR1 SQVTM and CDR2 ANQGSEA. The CDR3 loop reads CSVEAGTSYNEQFF. The DNA for the CDR3 is TGCAGCGTTGAGGCGGGTACCTCCTACAATGAGCAGTTCTTC.

Ten or more counts support this clonotype. This chain links TRBV7-6 with TRBJ2-3, with D possibly being TRBD2 (6 bases). V lost 1 base and J lost 0, with 8 bases in between. In germline, CDR1 is SGHVS, CDR2 FNYEAQ. The CDR3 covers 15 residues. CDR3 sequence reads: CASSLGGVSTDTQYF. CDR3 DNA: TGTGCCAGCAGCTTAGGCGGGGTGAGCACAGATACGCAGTATTTT.

With regard to this clonotype: A far larger clone is one base from this, pointing to a likely read error. The chain joins TRBV9 to TRBJ2-7; 11 bases agree with TRBD2. The trim removed 2 bases at V and 7 bases at J, leaving 17 bases unmatched. In germline, CDR1 is SGDLS, CDR2 YYNGEE. The length of the CDR3 is 18 residues. CDR3 DNA sequence: TGTGCCAGCAGCGTCAGGGGACTAGCGGAGGCTTCCTACAATGAGCAGTACTTC. It codes for CASSVRGLAEASYNEQYF.

This clonotype came up many times. V gene TRBV5-6 combines with J gene TRBJ2-1, with 8 bases aligning to TRBD2. CDR1 is SGHDT, CDR2 YYEEEE, per germline. The CDR3 has 15 amino acids. The V segment lost 4 bases and the J segment 9 bases; nucleotides outside the gene matches: 12. In DNA, the CDR3 is TGTGCCAGCAGCCGTAAGGGACTAGGATCCGGTGAGCAGTTCTTC. Its protein product is CASSRKGLGSGEQFF.

This clonotype was observed many times. The V gene is TRBV25-1, the J gene TRBJ1-2; D is perhaps TRBD1 (6 bases). V lost 7 bases and J 6 bases, leaving 24 bases between the germline ends. The CDR3 is made up of 16 amino acids. Germline V gene lookup returns CDR1 MGHDK and CDR2 SYGVNS. The CDR3 sequence is CASTSTGDRPLDGYTF. CDR3 DNA: TGTGCCAGCACTTCGACAGGTGACCGACCTTTGGATGGCTACACCTTC.

This clonotype was picked up many times. This chain links TRBV18 with TRBJ2-1; D perhaps matches TRBD1 (6 bases). CDR3 size: 12 residues. The germline V gene has CDR1 KGHSH and CDR2 LQKENI. V was cut by 6 bases and J by 10 bases, with 13 bases left in between. DNA for the CDR3: TGTGCCAGCTCCTCAGGGGCCTTCGAGCAGTTCTTC. It is translated as CASSSGAFEQFF.